Presented here are 15 T cell receptor beta chains from one specimen sequenced in a study of spatial heterogeneity in lung cancer. Time point defined: sample taken at primary tumor resection. Their cognate antigens are unknown. Each CDR3 protein is one row after TCRdb ran MiXCR on the 5' RACE reads. The sample comprises some 4,500 distinct CDR3 sequences, around 6.7% of which are singletons, and roughly a quarter rests with the top ten. General study findings and limits: Within tumors, counts of expanded alpha and beta TCRs tracked tumor mutation counts.

The sequencing used lung tumor tissue, collected at surgery. These receptors came from a male donor with early-stage non-small cell lung cancer.

By frequency in the sample, this clonotype is medium-sized. The chain is built from TRBV12-3 or TRBV12-4 and TRBJ1-4, with D perhaps matching TRBD1 (5 bases). The CDR3 is 15 residues long. Trimming cost V 3 bases and J 7 bases, with 15 bases left between them. For the CDR3, the DNA is TGTGCCAGCAGTTTCCAGGGATTCGAGGGTGAAAAACTGTTTTTT. Residues: CASSFQGFEGEKLFF.

This clonotype is labeled as medium-sized. The gene calls are TRBV14 and TRBJ2-7; D is perhaps TRBD2 (5 bases). V lost 8 bases and J 0 bases, leaving 14 bases between the germline ends. This CDR3 spans 14 amino acids. CDR1 and CDR2 (germline): SGHDN, FVKESK. CDR3 coding DNA: TGTGCCAGCCATCGGTCGGGGAGCTCCTACGAGCAGTACTTC. This translates into CASHRSGSSYEQYF.

This clonotype is judged medium-sized (0.01 to 0.1%). The chain is built from TRBV19 and TRBJ2-2; 10 nucleotides align to TRBD2. Germline loops: CDR1 LNHDA, CDR2 SQIVND (reference sequence). V lost 5 bases, J lost 0 bases, and 3 bases stayed unmatched. The CDR3 covers 16 residues. The CDR3 here is CASSLGLAANTGELFF. The CDR3 DNA is TGTGCCAGTAGTTTAGGACTAGCGGCGAACACCGGGGAGCTGTTTTTT.

This clonotype is categorized as medium-sized. The chain employs TRBV7-6 and TRBJ2-5; D not resolved. V was pared by 4 bases and J by 4 bases, with 13 bases between. Germline CDR1 reads SGHVS; CDR2 reads FNYEAQ. The CDR3 spans 14 residues. The CDR3 sequence is CASSSPVQGETQYF. Written as DNA, the CDR3 is TGTGCCAGCAGCTCCCCGGTTCAAGGAGAGACCCAGTACTTC.

This clonotype was found once. The chain has TRBV6-5 and TRBJ1-1; D is possibly TRBD1 (5 bases). The CDR3 has 15 amino acids. V was shortened by 2 bases and J by 1 base, with 11 bases between the two germline ends. Germline V gene lookup returns CDR1 MNHEY and CDR2 SVGAGI. The CDR3 sequence: CASSYHTQGNTEAFF. The CDR3 nucleotides are TGTGCCAGCAGTTACCACACTCAGGGGAACACTGAAGCTTTCTTT.

By its share, this clonotype is medium-sized (0.01 to 0.1%). Here the CDR3 reads CASSLYTLAANNEQFF. The CDR3 DNA follows: TGTGCCAGCAGTCTCTATACGCTAGCGGCAAACAATGAGCAGTTCTTC. The chain links TRBV28 to TRBJ2-1; 7 bases fit TRBD2. The CDR3 has 16 amino acids. Germline V gene lookup returns CDR1 MDHEN and CDR2 SYDVKM. J gave up 5 bases and V 5 bases, and 12 bases lay outside the gene matches.

The J gene is TRBJ1-3, the V gene TRBV12-3 or TRBV12-4; D gene ambiguous. The CDR3 is made up of 12 amino acids. The V end was cut by 7 bases, the J end by 3 bases, with 7 bases between. The CDR3, as DNA: TGTGCCAGCAAGGGATTTGGAAACACCATATATTTT. Its protein product is CASKGFGNTIYF.

J is TRBJ2-3 and V is TRBV6-2 or TRBV6-3; D unresolved. Germline-derived CDR1 and CDR2 are MNHEY and SVGEGT. V was trimmed by 4 bases and J by 4 bases, leaving 9 bases between them. The CDR3 has 13 residues. The CDR3 region has the DNA TGTGCCAGCAGTTCTGCCGAGGCAGATACGCAGTATTTT. Translating gives CASSSAEADTQYF.

This clonotype is medium-sized within its sample. The V and J genes are TRBV5-1 and TRBJ2-5; D ambiguous. The ends were cut back, 4 bases at V and 3 bases at J, with 4 bases in the middle. The CDR3 extends over 11 amino acids. Germline V lookup: CDR1 SGHRS, CDR2 YFSETQ. Written as DNA, the CDR3 is TGCGCCAGCAGCACAAAAGAGACCCAGTACTTC. Translated: CASSTKETQYF.

This clonotype was seen at least ten times. V gene TRBV4-1 combines with J gene TRBJ1-1; unclear D gene. Germline lookup yields CDR1 MGHRA and CDR2 YSYEKL. The V end lost 1 base, the J end lost 1 base, and 4 bases lay between the germline ends. This CDR3 has 13 amino acids. CDR3 sequence reads: CASSQVPNTEAFF. In DNA, the CDR3 is TGCGCCAGCAGCCAAGTCCCGAACACTGAAGCTTTCTTT.

This clonotype is termed medium-sized. V gene TRBV7-6 combines with J gene TRBJ2-7, with no clear D. Germline CDR1 reads SGHVS; CDR2 reads FNYEAQ. This CDR3 has 15 amino acids. Trimming shortened V by 5 bases and J by 7 bases, and 21 bases separated the two germline ends. CDR3 nucleotides: TGTGCCAGCAGCCCCGAGCCGGGCCGTAATGAAGAGCAGTACTTC. Its protein product is CASSPEPGRNEEQYF.

By sample fraction, this clonotype is medium-sized (0.01 to 0.1%). This rearrangement joins TRBV20-1 to TRBJ1-1; D ambiguous. Germline V gene lookup returns CDR1 DFQATT and CDR2 SNEGSKA (reference sequence). The V gene lost 1 base and the J gene lost 4 bases, with 16 bases spanning the gap. The CDR3 spans 15 residues. CDR3 nucleotide sequence: TGCAGTGCTAGAGGGGCCTACAAGAGGACCACTGAAGCTTTCTTT. This codes for CSARGAYKRTTEAFF.

Many counts were recorded for this clonotype. The chain has TRBV5-6 and TRBJ1-6, with 10 bases matching TRBD1. Looked up from germline, CDR1 is SGHDT and CDR2 is YYEEEE. Germline trimming cut 4 bases from V and 10 bases from J; bases unmatched to any gene: 5. The CDR3 consists of 14 residues. The CDR3 DNA is TGTGCCAGCAGCATCGGGACAGGGGACTCACCCCTCCACTTT. This codes for CASSIGTGDSPLHF. Filled out from reference TRBV5-6 and TRBJ1-6, the complete variable domain reads DAGVTQSPTHLIKTRGQQVTLRCSPKSGHDTVSWYQQALGQGPQFIFQYYEEEERQRGNFPDRFSGHQFPNYSSELNVNALLLGDSALYLCASSIGTGDSPLHFGNGTRLTVT.

This clonotype was counted ten times or more. The chain is built from TRBV29-1 and TRBJ2-5; D is undetermined. Germline V gene lookup returns CDR1 SQVTM and CDR2 ANQGSEA. The CDR3 contains 13 residues. V lost 4 bases, J lost 0 bases, and 9 bases lay in between. The CDR3 DNA sequence: TGCAGCGTTGCTGACAAAAACCAAGAGACCCAGTACTTC. Translated: CSVADKNQETQYF. The whole variable domain, filled in from reference TRBV29-1 and TRBJ2-5, reads SAVISQKPSRDICQRGTSLTIQCQVDSQVTMMFWYRQQPGQSLTLIATANQGSEATYESGFVIDKFPISRPNLTFSTLTVSNMSPEDSSIYLCSVADKNQETQYFGPGTRLLVL.

In its sample, this clonotype is medium-sized. The chain combines TRBV6-5 with TRBJ2-2; 7 nucleotides line up with TRBD1. Trimming at V came to 2 bases and at J to 5 bases, leaving 8 bases not matched to a gene. There are 16 residues in the CDR3. Germline V gene lookup returns CDR1 MNHEY and CDR2 SVGAGI. The CDR3 protein is CASSYGSAGGTGELFF. DNA of the CDR3: TGTGCCAGCAGTTACGGTTCGGCAGGGGGTACCGGGGAGCTGTTTTTT.